Sequencing of this TCR beta chain was carried out in a study of T cells in Graves' hyperthyroidism and ophthalmopathy. Overall study: Before any treatment, at initial diagnosis, peripheral blood was collected.

The study's findings and limits: Blood also showed most of the thyroid clonotypes that were expanded above 0.001.

Those with hyperthyroidism were 18 to 65 years old, newly diagnosed, and ill for under 2 months. Amplification of TCR beta CDR3 regions was performed using RNA transcripts as template. HTBI primers drove first-round RT-PCR of the TCR CDR3. TCRdb recomputed calls from the multiplex PCR reads with MiXCR, one row per CDR3 protein. The table includes over 650,000 distinct CDR3 sequences, 16% detected once. This clonotype turned up a few times. Its antigen is undetermined. This CDR3 has 14 residues. V shed 4 bases and J shed 5 bases, with 12 bases lying between them. Germline lookup yields CDR1 SNHLY and CDR2 FYNNEI.

The sample consisted of blood. The gene calls are TRBV2 and TRBJ2-1; D gene uncertain. This receptor was identified in a man younger than 35 with Graves' hyperthyroidism. In DNA form, the CDR3 reads TGTGCCAGCAGTGTCTTGCACTTTAACAATGAGCAGTTCTTC. This encodes CASSVLHFNNEQFF.